A single sample is the source of the 26 T cell receptor beta chains below, sequenced in a study of T-cell reconstitution after alpha-beta-depleted transplantation in children. The TCRbeta library was prepared with unique molecular identifiers. Each CDR3 protein is one row after TCRdb ran MiXCR on the PCR reads. The table shows 600,000 to 700,000 distinct CDR3 sequences, with around 16% occurring only once. The sample in question was PBMCs from the stem cell graft donor, obtained from the stem cell graft. These receptors all come from a human donor who donated a stem cell graft to a child with acute myeloid leukemia.

This clonotype was recorded at least ten times. CDR3 DNA: TGTGCCAGCAGCCCGCGGACAGGGGGCAACACTGAAGCTTTCTTT. The encoded protein is CASSPRTGGNTEAFF. The chain joins TRBV7-2 to TRBJ1-1, with TRBD1 identical over 11 bases. Germline CDR1 is SGHTA and CDR2 is FQGNSA. After removal of 5 bases from V and 2 bases from J, the junction contained 4 bases not matched to a gene. The CDR3 is 15 residues long.

The chain links TRBV20-1 to TRBJ1-5; D is ambiguous. V was shortened by 5 bases and J by 1 base, with 9 bases between the two germline ends. CDR1 and CDR2 from the germline V gene are DFQATT and SNEGSKA (reference sequence). The CDR3 has 13 amino acids. The CDR3 reads CSALDGSNQPQHF. The CDR3 nucleotides are TGCAGTGCTTTGGACGGGAGCAATCAGCCCCAGCATTTT.

The genes are TRBV5-6 and TRBJ2-7; D is tentatively TRBD1 or TRBD2 (5 bases each). The V and J ends lost 6 bases and 4 bases respectively, with 11 bases between them. Germline CDR1 SGHDT, CDR2 YYEEEE. CDR3 length: 12 amino acids. CDR3 protein: CASTGPLYEQYF. Here the CDR3 DNA reads TGTGCCAGCACGGGACCGCTTTACGAGCAGTACTTC. Full variable domain (remainder filled in from reference TRBV5-6 and TRBJ2-7): DAGVTQSPTHLIKTRGQQVTLRCSPKSGHDTVSWYQQALGQGPQFIFQYYEEEERQRGNFPDRFSGHQFPNYSSELNVNALLLGDSALYLCASTGPLYEQYFGPGTRLTVT.

The chain joins TRBV12-3 or TRBV12-4 to TRBJ1-5; D uncertain. The ends were cut back, 3 bases at V and 7 bases at J, with 10 bases in the middle. This CDR3 is built from 13 residues. CDR3 amino acids: CASSFLMRQPQHF. The CDR3 nucleotides read TGTGCCAGCAGTTTTTTGATGCGGCAGCCCCAGCATTTT.

The gene calls are TRBV12-3 or TRBV12-4 and TRBJ2-5, with 9 bases lining up with TRBD1. V gave up 3 bases and J gave up 4 bases; unmatched junction bases: 15. This CDR3 spans 18 amino acids. CDR3 nucleotides: TGTGCCAGCAGTTTTAAGGTGGTCCGGGACAGGGCGTTAGAGACCCAGTACTTC. Its translation: CASSFKVVRDRALETQYF.

The chain has TRBV12-3 or TRBV12-4 and TRBJ2-7; possibly TRBD1 for D (6 bases). V lost 5 bases, J lost 2 bases, and 13 bases lay in between. The CDR3 has 14 residues. The CDR3 DNA reads TGTGCCAGCAGTCCGTGGGACACCCCCTACGAGCAGTACTTC. Amino acids: CASSPWDTPYEQYF.

V and J are TRBV4-3 and TRBJ2-7, with 8 nucleotides matching TRBD1. Trimming at V came to 4 bases and at J to 2 bases, leaving 7 bases not matched to a gene. Germline V lookup: CDR1 LGHNA, CDR2 YSLEER. CDR3 length equals 15 residues. CDR3 loop: CASSLRTGGTYEQYF. The CDR3 coding sequence is TGCGCCAGCAGCCTACGTACAGGGGGGACCTACGAGCAGTACTTC.

This rearrangement joins TRBV5-1 to TRBJ2-5, with D uncertain. V was shortened by 8 bases and J by 1 base, with 21 bases between the two germline ends. Per germline, CDR1 SGHRS and CDR2 YFSETQ. The CDR3 covers 16 residues. The CDR3 DNA follows: TGCGCCAGTACCCTTCAATTATACCGCGGCCAAGAGACCCAGTACTTC. Protein: CASTLQLYRGQETQYF.

This clonotype was detected many times. This chain uses TRBV12-3 or TRBV12-4 with TRBJ1-2, with 9 bases matching TRBD1. The CDR3 spans 12 residues. With V trimmed by 6 bases and J by 8 bases, 4 bases remained unmatched. The DNA for the CDR3 is TGTGCCAGCAGCGACAGGGGGTACGGCTACACCTTC. Its protein product is CASSDRGYGYTF.

The table lists this clonotype with a few counts. The rearrangement joins TRBV6-2 or TRBV6-3 to TRBJ2-3; 7 bases match TRBD1. This CDR3 is 15 amino acids long. V lost 6 bases and J lost 7; bases outside the gene matches: 13. The V gene's germline CDR1 is MNHEY and CDR2 SVGEGT. The CDR3 DNA sequence: TGTGCCAGCAGCCTAACCGGGACAGACTTACATACGCAGTATTTT. It yields the protein CASSLTGTDLHTQYF.

The CDR3 region has the DNA TGCGCCAGCAGCCAAGGAATTGTATCGCGGGGTGGGTTTCGTGAGCAGTTCTTC. It specifies CASSQGIVSRGGFREQFF. The chain joins TRBV4-1 to TRBJ2-1; D perhaps matches TRBD2 (6 bases). Looked up from germline, CDR1 is MGHRA and CDR2 is YSYEKL. This CDR3 has 18 residues. Trimming cost V 1 base and J 9 bases, with 25 bases left between them.

This clonotype turned up a few times. J is TRBJ2-3 and V is TRBV4-2; D remains ambiguous. Trimming stripped 3 bases from V and 0 bases from J, with 16 bases between. CDR1 LGHNA and CDR2 YNFKEQ come from the germline V gene. The CDR3 is 17 amino acids. In DNA, the CDR3 is TGTGCCAGCAGCCATCTATTGTCACAATACAGCACAGATACGCAGTATTTT. Translation: CASSHLLSQYSTDTQYF.

The chain couples TRBV12-3 or TRBV12-4 to TRBJ2-3; 7 positions match TRBD2. The J segment lost 0 bases and the V segment lost 4 bases, leaving 7 bases of the junction unmatched. CDR3 length: 16 amino acids. CDR3 sequence (DNA): TGTGCCAGCAGTTCCCTCGGGGAGGGAAGCACAGATACGCAGTATTTT. This translates into CASSSLGEGSTDTQYF.

The chain is built from TRBV12-3 or TRBV12-4 and TRBJ2-6; no definite D call. This CDR3 is built from 13 residues. The germline V and J ends were trimmed by 7 bases and 0 bases, with 4 bases remaining between them. CDR3: CASILSGANVLTF. CDR3 nucleotide sequence: TGTGCCAGCATCCTCTCTGGGGCCAACGTCCTGACTTTC.

As concerns this clonotype: Relative to the germline gene, one junction end is altered; a read error may explain this. This chain joins TRBV5-1 and TRBJ1-1, with 11 nucleotides matching TRBD1. The CDR3 has 17 residues. The germline V gene has CDR1 SGHRS and CDR2 YFSETQ. The CDR3 coding sequence is TGCGCCAGCAGCAAACTAGGACAGGGGGCATTGAACACTGACGCTTTCTTT. Its translation: CASSKLGQGALNTDAFF.

This clonotype appeared many times. The V gene is TRBV20-1, the J gene TRBJ2-1; D might be TRBD2 (6 bases). The CDR3 totals 14 residues. Deletions cut 3 bases from V and 2 bases from J, with 11 bases between. In germline, CDR1 is DFQATT, CDR2 SNEGSKA (reference sequence). The CDR3 DNA follows: TGCAGTGCTAGCCGGGACTCAACCTACAATGAGCAGTTCTTC. Translating gives CSASRDSTYNEQFF.

This clonotype was observed a few times. The chain has TRBV5-1 and TRBJ2-5; 9 bases align to TRBD2. V was pared by 3 bases and J by 6 bases, with 18 bases of the junction left unmatched. This CDR3 spans 18 amino acids. The germline V gene encodes CDR1 SGHRS and CDR2 YFSETQ. The CDR3, as DNA: TGCGCCAGCAGCTACGTTCGCGGGGGGGGCCTGGGACAACAGACCCAGTACTTC. This codes for CASSYVRGGGLGQQTQYF.

The count of this clonotype is one. A read error is possible here, since a much larger clone lies one base away. V is TRBV20-1 and J is TRBJ2-1; the match to TRBD2 covers 10 bases. Per the germline V gene, CDR1 is DFQATT and CDR2 is SNEGSKA (reference sequence). The V gene end was trimmed by 4 bases and the J gene end by 8 bases; junction bases not matched to a gene: 11. The CDR3 has 15 amino acids. CDR3 nucleotide sequence: TGCAGTGCTACAGTTTTCAGCGGGGGGGCCCATGAGCAGTTCTTC. It translates to CSATVFSGGAHEQFF.

In its sample, this clonotype was seen a few times. V usage is TRBV11-2 and J usage is TRBJ2-7, with 7 nucleotides matching TRBD1. Trimming removed 4 bases from V and 4 bases from J; junction bases left unmatched: 7. CDR1 SGHAT and CDR2 FQNNGV come from the germline V gene. The CDR3 is made up of 14 amino acids. The CDR3: CASSSYLDRYEQYF. The DNA of the CDR3 is TGTGCCAGCAGCTCCTACTTGGACAGGTACGAGCAGTACTTC.

The chain recombines TRBV12-3 or TRBV12-4 with TRBJ2-1; either TRBD1 or TRBD2 may supply D (5 bases each). V was trimmed by 3 bases and J by 5 bases, leaving 8 bases between them. There are 13 residues in the CDR3. CDR3 region: CASSFWGNNEQFF. DNA of the CDR3: TGTGCCAGCAGTTTTTGGGGGAACAATGAGCAGTTCTTC.

V gene TRBV5-1 combines with J gene TRBJ2-7, with D possibly TRBD2 on 6 matching bases. The V gene's germline CDR1 is SGHRS and CDR2 YFSETQ. CDR3 size: 14 residues. Trimming took 4 bases from V and 3 from J, leaving 14 bases between them. DNA of the CDR3: TGCGCCAGCAGCCCGGACGGGGGAGGCTACGAGCAGTACTTC. It is translated as CASSPDGGGYEQYF.

This chain links TRBV6-1 with TRBJ2-2; 9 nucleotides line up with TRBD1. This CDR3 has 16 amino acids. Trimming at V came to 7 bases and at J to 4 bases, leaving 10 bases not matched to a gene. Germline V gene sequence: CDR1 MNHNS, CDR2 SASEGT. In nucleotides, the CDR3 is TGTGCCAGCACGGGACAGGGAAAAGGGGGCACCGGGGAGCTGTTTTTT. Amino acid sequence: CASTGQGKGGTGELFF.

This clonotype occurred a few times. The chain combines TRBV5-6 with TRBJ2-7; tentatively, D is TRBD1 (6 bases). The ends were cut back, 4 bases at V and 8 bases at J, with 25 bases in the middle. Looked up from germline, CDR1 is SGHDT and CDR2 is YYEEEE. The CDR3 extends over 16 amino acids. Here the CDR3 reads CASSLNGQPIVFKQYF. The CDR3 DNA follows: TGTGCCAGCAGCCTGAATGGACAGCCCATAGTTTTCAAGCAGTACTTC. The variable domain in full, with the rest retrieved from reference TRBV5-6 and TRBJ2-7, is DAGVTQSPTHLIKTRGQQVTLRCSPKSGHDTVSWYQQALGQGPQFIFQYYEEEERQRGNFPDRFSGHQFPNYSSELNVNALLLGDSALYLCASSLNGQPIVFKQYFGPGTRLTVT.

A few counts support this clonotype. J is TRBJ2-1 and V is TRBV20-1; D is undetermined. V gave up 0 bases and J gave up 3 bases, with 15 bases separating them. CDR1 and CDR2 (germline): DFQATT, SNEGSKA (reference sequence). The CDR3 length is 16 residues. The chain's CDR3 is CSARDPQRGVYNEQFF. The CDR3 nucleotides read TGCAGTGCTAGAGATCCCCAGCGAGGTGTCTACAATGAGCAGTTCTTC.

The chain carries TRBV20-1 and TRBJ2-2; D is undetermined. CDR3 length: 16 residues. V dropped 6 bases and J dropped 7 bases, with 24 bases sitting between them. Germline values: CDR1 DFQATT, CDR2 SNEGSKA (reference sequence). The CDR3 loop reads CSAFSARARGSGELFF. For the CDR3, the DNA is TGCAGTGCCTTTTCGGCTAGGGCTAGAGGAAGCGGGGAGCTGTTTTTT.

The rearrangement joins TRBV7-8 to TRBJ2-1; 9 bases align to TRBD1. Germline loops: CDR1 SGHVS, CDR2 FQNEAQ. Unmatched junction bases numbered 13, after V lost 10 bases and J lost 3 bases. The CDR3 totals 16 residues. The CDR3 loop reads CATWTGTGRFYNEQFF. The CDR3 nucleotides read TGTGCCACCTGGACCGGGACAGGGCGATTCTACAATGAGCAGTTCTTC. The full variable domain, in which reference TRBV7-8 and TRBJ2-1 provide the parts outside the CDR3, is GAGVSQSPRYKVAKRGQDVALRCDPISGHVSLFWYQQALGQGPEFLTYFQNEAQLDKSGLPSDRFFAERPEGSVSTLKIQRTQQEDSAVYLCATWTGTGRFYNEQFFGPGTRLTVL.